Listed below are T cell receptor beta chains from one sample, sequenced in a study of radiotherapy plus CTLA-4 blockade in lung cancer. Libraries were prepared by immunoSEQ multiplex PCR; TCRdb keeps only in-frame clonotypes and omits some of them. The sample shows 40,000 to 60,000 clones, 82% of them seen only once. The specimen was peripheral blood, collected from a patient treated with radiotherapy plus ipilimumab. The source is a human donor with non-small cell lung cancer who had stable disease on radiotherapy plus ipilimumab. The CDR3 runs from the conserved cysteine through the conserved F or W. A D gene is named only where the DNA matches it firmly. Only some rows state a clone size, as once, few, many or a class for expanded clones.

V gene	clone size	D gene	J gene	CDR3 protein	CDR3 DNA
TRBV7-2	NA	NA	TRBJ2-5	CASSLAGHQETQYF	TGTGCCAGCAGCTTAGCGGGCCACCAAGAGACCCAGTACTTC
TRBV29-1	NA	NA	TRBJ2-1	CSVDSLLGLSYNEQFF	TGCAGCGTTGACTCGTTACTAGGTCTATCCTACAATGAGCAGTTCTTC
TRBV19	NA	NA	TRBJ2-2	CASFSVRGTGELFF	TGTGCCAGTTTCAGCGTCCGAGGGACCGGGGAGCTGTTTTTT
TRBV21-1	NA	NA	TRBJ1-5	CASIPTRDKLKIGNQPQHF	TGTGCCAGCATCCCGACCAGGGACAAACTAAAGATTGGGAATCAGCCCCAGCATTTT
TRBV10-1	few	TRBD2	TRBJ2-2	CASSEWAGGSGELFF	TGCGCCAGCAGTGAATGGGCGGGAGGTTCGGGGGAGCTGTTTTTT
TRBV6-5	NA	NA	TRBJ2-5	CASSPTGETQYF	TGTGCCAGCAGTCCCACCGGGGAGACCCAGTACTTC
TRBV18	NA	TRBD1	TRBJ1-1	CASSPRLGTGNTEAFF	TGTGCCAGCTCACCACGTCTAGGGACAGGAAACACTGAAGCTTTCTTT
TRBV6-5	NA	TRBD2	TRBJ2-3	CASRLLAGGLYTQYF	TGTGCCAGCAGGTTACTAGCGGGAGGTCTATATACGCAGTATTTT
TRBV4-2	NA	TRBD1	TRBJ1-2	CASSHGQGDGGYTF	TGTGCCAGCAGCCACGGACAGGGGGACGGCGGCTACACCTTC
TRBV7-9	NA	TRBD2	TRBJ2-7	CASSPRISGSYEQYF	TGTGCCAGCAGCCCTAGGATCAGCGGGAGTTACGAGCAGTACTTC
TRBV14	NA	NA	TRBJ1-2	CASSLRLTFRQPDYGYTF	TGTGCCAGCAGCTTAAGATTAACCTTTCGACAGCCGGACTATGGCTACACCTTC
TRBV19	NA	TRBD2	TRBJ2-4	CASSTTSGTFGGSKNIQYF	TGTGCCAGTAGTACCACTAGCGGGACTTTCGGTGGGTCCAAAAACATTCAGTACTTC
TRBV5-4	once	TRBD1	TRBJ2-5	CASSRDTGGQETQYF	TGTGCCAGCAGCCGTGACACAGGGGGTCAAGAGACCCAGTACTTC
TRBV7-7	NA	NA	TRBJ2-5	CASSQAPERETQYF	TGTGCCAGCAGCCAAGCCCCGGAGCGAGAGACCCAGTACTTC
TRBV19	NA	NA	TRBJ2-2	CASSIDLFLGRSNTGELFF	TGTGCCAGTAGTATAGATCTATTTCTGGGCAGGTCGAACACCGGGGAGCTGTTTTTT
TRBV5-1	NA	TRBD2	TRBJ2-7	CASSFGLAGVTYEQYF	TGCGCCAGCAGCTTTGGCCTAGCGGGAGTAACGTACGAGCAGTACTTC
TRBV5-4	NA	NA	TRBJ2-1	CASSLVYTNEQFF	TGTGCCAGCAGCTTGGTGTACACCAATGAGCAGTTCTTC
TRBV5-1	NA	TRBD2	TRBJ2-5	CASSFPSGETQYF	TGCGCCAGCAGCTTTCCTAGCGGAGAGACCCAGTACTTC
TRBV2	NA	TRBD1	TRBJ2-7	CASSEAGTGSSYEQYF	TGTGCCAGCAGTGAAGCGGGGACAGGTAGCTCCTACGAGCAGTACTTC
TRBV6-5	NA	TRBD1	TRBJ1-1	CASSRDRGMAEAFF	TGTGCCAGCAGCCGGGACAGGGGTATGGCTGAAGCTTTCTTT
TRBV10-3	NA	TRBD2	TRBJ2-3	CAISQPKAGGSPLRTDTQYF	TGTGCCATCAGCCAACCTAAAGCGGGAGGGTCCCCCCTACGCACAGATACGCAGTATTTT
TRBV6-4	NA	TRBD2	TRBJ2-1	CASAGTSGPTGNEQFF	TGTGCCAGCGCCGGGACTAGCGGTCCCACTGGGAATGAGCAGTTCTTC
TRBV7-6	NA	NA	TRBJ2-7	CASSLASGVLRGIFSYEQYF	TGTGCCAGCAGCTTGGCGTCGGGGGTCTTACGCGGGATCTTCTCCTACGAGCAGTACTTC
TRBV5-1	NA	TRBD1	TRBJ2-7	CASSLEGASYEQYF	TGCGCCAGCAGCTTGGAGGGGGCCTCCTACGAGCAGTACTTC
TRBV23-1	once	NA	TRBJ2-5	CASSQPGWCQETQYF	TGCGCCAGCAGTCAACCGGGGTGGTGTCAAGAGACCCAGTACTTC
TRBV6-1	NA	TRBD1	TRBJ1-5	CASTWDRVSQPQHF	TGTGCCAGCACCTGGGACAGGGTGAGCCAGCCCCAGCATTTT
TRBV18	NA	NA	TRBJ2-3	CASSPATRSGDTQYF	TGTGCCAGCTCACCGGCGACCCGGTCCGGGGATACGCAGTATTTT
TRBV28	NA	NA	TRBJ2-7	CASSTGYEQYF	TGTGCCAGCAGTACAGGGTACGAGCAGTACTTC
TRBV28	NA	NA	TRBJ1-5	CASSAGINQPQHF	TGTGCCAGTTCCGCGGGGATCAATCAGCCCCAGCATTTT
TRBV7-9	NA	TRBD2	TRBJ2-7	CASSGGGYFNEQYF	TGTGCCAGCAGCGGGGGGGGGTACTTTAACGAGCAGTACTTC
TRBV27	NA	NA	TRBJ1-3	CASRSRARDGNTIYF	TGTGCCAGCAGAAGCAGGGCGAGAGATGGAAACACCATATATTTT
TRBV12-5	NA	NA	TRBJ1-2	CASGSQEARF	TGTGCTAGTGGTTCCCAGGAGGCCCGCTTC
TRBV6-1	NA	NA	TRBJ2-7	CASTSGAYEQYF	TGTGCCAGTACATCAGGGGCCTACGAGCAGTACTTC
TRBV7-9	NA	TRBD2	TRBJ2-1	CASSPTSGSFNEQFF	TGTGCCAGCAGCCCTACTAGCGGGAGCTTTAATGAGCAGTTCTTC
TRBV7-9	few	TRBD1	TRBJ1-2	CASSIGTGEVFNGYTF	TGTGCCAGCAGCATTGGGACAGGGGAGGTTTTCAATGGCTACACCTTC
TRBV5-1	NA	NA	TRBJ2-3	CASSAGMDTDTQYF	TGCGCCAGCAGCGCGGGGATGGACACAGATACGCAGTATTTT
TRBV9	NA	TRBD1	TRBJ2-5	CASSRDRAQETQYF	TGTGCCAGCAGCCGAGACAGGGCGCAAGAGACCCAGTACTTC
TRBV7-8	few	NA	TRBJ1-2	CASSPGQSRNYGYTF	TGTGCCAGCAGCCCCGGACAGAGCCGCAACTATGGCTACACCTTC
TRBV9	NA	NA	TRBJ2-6	CASSVDIAYPSGANVLTF	TGTGCCAGCAGCGTAGATATTGCGTACCCCTCTGGGGCCAACGTCCTGACTTTC
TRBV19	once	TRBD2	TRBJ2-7	CASSVGGSSYEQYF	TGTGCCAGTTCCGTGGGGGGGAGCTCCTACGAGCAGTACTTC
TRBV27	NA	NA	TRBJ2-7	CASSLSQGEYSYEQYF	TGTGCCAGCAGTTTATCCCAGGGTGAATATTCCTACGAGCAGTACTTC
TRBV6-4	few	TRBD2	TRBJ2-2	CASSMASGTTGELFF	TGTGCCAGCAGTATGGCTAGCGGGACCACCGGGGAGCTGTTTTTT
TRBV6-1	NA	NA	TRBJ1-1	CASSDGLNTEAFF	TGTGCCAGCAGTGACGGTTTGAACACTGAAGCTTTCTTT
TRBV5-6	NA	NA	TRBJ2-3	CASSLVILGTDTQYF	TGTGCCAGCAGCTTGGTAATTCTTGGCACAGATACGCAGTATTTT
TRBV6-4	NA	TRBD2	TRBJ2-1	CASSGTSGSYNEQFF	TGTGCCAGCAGTGGGACTAGCGGGAGCTACAATGAGCAGTTCTTC
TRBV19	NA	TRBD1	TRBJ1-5	CASSIDTGGWGNQPQHF	TGTGCCAGTAGTATAGATACAGGGGGCTGGGGCAATCAGCCCCAGCATTTT
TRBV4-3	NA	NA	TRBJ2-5	CASSRGATGSETQYF	TGCGCCAGCAGCCGAGGCGCAACAGGGTCGGAGACCCAGTACTTC